Reported below is one TCR beta chain. Germline values: CDR1 SGHVS, CDR2 FQNEAQ. This CDR3 region has 15 residues. Trimming pared 5 bases from V and 4 bases from J, leaving 17 bases between. This sample is part of a study of control samples from healthy donors and cancer patients. Profiled with immunoSEQ multiplex PCR; TCRdb holds only in-frame clones, not every one. The data contain roughly 180,000 clones, 94% of them singletons. The sequenced material came from blood. The clonotype comes from a woman aged 18-30 years in good health. This chain joins TRBV7-8 and TRBJ1-2; no definite D call. The CDR3 nucleotides read TGTGCCAGCAGCCCCACCGGGCGCGACGCCTATGGCTACACCTTC. Its translation: CASSPTGRDAYGYTF.